Below, 18 T cell receptor beta chains from the same sample are listed, as sequenced in a study of T-cell reconstitution after alpha-beta-depleted transplantation in children. Using unique molecular identifiers, the investigators prepared the TCRbeta library. TCRdb reanalysed the PCR reads using MiXCR and keeps one entry per CDR3 protein. There are about 640,000 distinct CDR3 sequences in the sample; around 13% occur only once, and roughly 2.3% lies in the top ten. The source material was PBMCs, mostly from graft donor cells, sampled 360 days after TCRalphabeta/CD19-depleted stem cell transplant. Receptors were obtained from a male patient under 18 who had a stem cell transplant for acute myeloid leukemia, so the T cells may come from the graft donor.

This clonotype turned up a few times. CDR3 region: CSARDLARVNEQFF. The CDR3 DNA reads TGCAGTGCTAGAGATCTCGCCAGGGTAAATGAGCAGTTCTTC. The J gene is TRBJ2-1, the V gene TRBV20-1; D is possibly TRBD1 (5 bases). The V end lost 0 bases, the J end lost 7 bases, and 13 bases lay between the germline ends. CDR1 is DFQATT and CDR2 is SNEGSKA in the germline V gene (reference sequence). The CDR3 covers 14 residues.

The rearrangement joins TRBV29-1 to TRBJ2-3; TRBD2 aligns across 10 bases. Germline CDR1 is SQVTM and CDR2 is ANQGSEA. The length of the CDR3 is 16 residues. V lost 4 bases to trimming and J lost 2 bases; unmatched junction nucleotides: 9. The CDR3 region is CSVARGGLAATDTQYF. CDR3 coding DNA: TGCAGCGTTGCACGCGGTGGACTAGCGGCCACAGATACGCAGTATTTT.

The rearrangement links TRBV25-1 to TRBJ2-7; D is perhaps TRBD2 (5 bases). Trimming stripped 4 bases from V and 9 bases from J, with 13 bases between. The CDR3 loop spans 12 amino acids. Per germline, CDR1 MGHDK and CDR2 SYGVNS. CDR3: CASSVSGNWQYF. CDR3 coding DNA: TGTGCCAGCAGTGTCTCGGGGAATTGGCAGTACTTC.

This clonotype showed up just a few times. The J gene is TRBJ2-7, the V gene TRBV6-5, with D tentatively TRBD2 (6 bases). This CDR3 has 13 amino acids. Germline lookup yields CDR1 MNHEY and CDR2 SVGAGI. Trimming pared 0 bases from V and 12 bases from J, leaving 15 bases between. The CDR3 DNA is TGTGCCAGCAGTTACTCGGGGGGAGCAGTTGCGTACTTC. It translates to CASSYSGGAVAYF.

The chain recombines TRBV29-1 with TRBJ2-2; D might be TRBD1 (6 bases). The CDR3 totals 13 residues. The V end was cut by 4 bases, the J end by 5 bases, with 11 bases between. CDR1 is SQVTM, CDR2 ANQGSEA, per germline. CDR3 residues: CSVARGRTGELFF. The CDR3 nucleotides read TGCAGCGTTGCCAGGGGTAGGACCGGGGAGCTGTTTTTT.

The genes are TRBV5-6 and TRBJ1-1, with D maybe TRBD1 (5 bases). Per the germline V gene, CDR1 is SGHDT and CDR2 is YYEEEE. The CDR3 runs 16 residues. V was shortened by 0 bases and J by 6 bases, with 18 bases between the two germline ends. CDR3 residues: CASSLDRGRLHAEAFF. CDR3 bases: TGTGCCAGCAGCTTGGATAGGGGCCGGCTGCATGCTGAAGCTTTCTTT.

This clonotype was seen more than once but under ten times. The chain couples TRBV28 to TRBJ2-1, with TRBD2 identical over 10 bases. Unmatched junction bases numbered 6, after V lost 5 bases and J lost 5 bases. The CDR3 consists of 15 residues. CDR1 and CDR2 from the germline V gene are MDHEN and SYDVKM. CDR3 nucleotide sequence: TGTGCCAGCAGTAAAGCGGGAGGGAGCCACAATGAGCAGTTCTTC. Its translation: CASSKAGGSHNEQFF.

The chain joins TRBV3-1 to TRBJ2-7; D not resolved. The CDR3 extends over 13 amino acids. The germline V gene has CDR1 LGHDT and CDR2 YNNKEL (reference sequence). Trimming left V 1 base short and J 6 bases short, with 10 bases between. CDR3 sequence (DNA): TGTGCCAGCAGCCAAGGACCCCTTCCCGAGCAGTACTTC. This encodes CASSQGPLPEQYF.

This clonotype was seen a handful of times. The V gene is TRBV15, the J gene TRBJ2-7; D may be TRBD1 or TRBD2 (5 bases each). CDR3 length equals 18 residues. Trimming took 1 base from V and 6 from J, leaving 25 bases between them. The germline V gene has CDR1 LNHNV and CDR2 YYDKDF (reference sequence). CDR3 residues: CATSRGYRGRFDLGEQYF. CDR3 nucleotide sequence: TGTGCCACCAGCAGAGGATATAGGGGACGGTTCGACCTCGGCGAGCAGTACTTC.

This clonotype was counted a few times. The chain is built from TRBV30 and TRBJ2-3, with 9 bases matching TRBD2. CDR3 length equals 14 residues. V trimming: 4 bases; J trimming: 6 bases; junction bases outside the gene matches: 8. CDR1 is GTSNPN, CDR2 SVGIG, per germline (reference sequence). In DNA, the CDR3 is TGTGCCTGGATCTCGCGGGAGGGCCCCGATACGCAGTATTTT. It is translated as CAWISREGPDTQYF.

The chain employs TRBV6-5 and TRBJ2-3; D not resolved. The germline V gene has CDR1 MNHEY and CDR2 SVGAGI. The V end lost 2 bases, the J end lost 6 bases, and 6 bases lay between the germline ends. The CDR3 runs 12 residues. The CDR3 nucleotides are TGTGCCAGCAGTTACGACTGGGATACGCAGTATTTT. Amino acids: CASSYDWDTQYF.

The chain is built from TRBV6-2 or TRBV6-3 and TRBJ2-1; 9 nucleotides align to TRBD2. Per the germline V gene, CDR1 is MNHEY and CDR2 is SVGEGT. The CDR3 length is 16 residues. Trimming at V came to 6 bases and at J to 4 bases, leaving 10 bases not matched to a gene. The CDR3 reads CASSYRRTSAYNEQFF. CDR3 nucleotides: TGTGCCAGCAGCTACAGACGGACTAGCGCTTACAATGAGCAGTTCTTC.

This clonotype came up many times. This chain connects TRBV20-1 to TRBJ2-7; perhaps TRBD2 as D (6 bases). CDR3 size: 14 residues. V lost 6 bases, J lost 7 bases, and 22 bases lay in between. Germline V gene sequence: CDR1 DFQATT, CDR2 SNEGSKA (reference sequence). The CDR3 DNA reads TGCAGTGCCCCCGCGGGACTCTCTGTCGAGGAGCAGTACTTC. Amino acid sequence: CSAPAGLSVEEQYF.

This clonotype has just a few counts. V is TRBV20-1 and J is TRBJ2-7; D is perhaps TRBD1 (6 bases). Trimming removed 8 bases from V and 2 bases from J, with 13 bases in between. Germline V lookup: CDR1 DFQATT, CDR2 SNEGSKA (reference sequence). CDR3 length equals 12 residues. The CDR3 coding sequence is TGCAGTCCCGGGTGGGGGCCCTACGAGCAGTACTTC. Its translation is CSPGWGPYEQYF.

This clonotype was observed a handful of times. The gene calls are TRBV25-1 and TRBJ1-1; TRBD1 matches 7 bases. Trimming cost V 1 base and J 1 base; bases outside gene matches: 3. Germline loops: CDR1 MGHDK, CDR2 SYGVNS. The CDR3 loop spans 15 amino acids. The CDR3 loop reads CASSEWEGANTEAFF. In DNA, the CDR3 is TGTGCCAGCAGTGAATGGGAGGGGGCGAACACTGAAGCTTTCTTT. The full variable domain, completed using reference TRBV25-1 and TRBJ1-1, is EADIYQTPRYLVIGTGKKITLECSQTMGHDKMYWYQQDPGMELHLIHYSYGVNSTEKGDLSSESTVSRIRTEHFPLTLESARPSHTSQYLCASSEWEGANTEAFFGQGTRLTVV.

This clonotype appeared a few times. The V and J genes are TRBV29-1 and TRBJ2-2, with TRBD1 matching over 9 bases. The V gene end was trimmed by 6 bases and the J gene end by 5 bases; junction bases not matched to a gene: 4. From germline, CDR1 is SQVTM and CDR2 ANQGSEA. The CDR3 runs 13 residues. CDR3 protein: CSVQTGGTGELFF. The CDR3 DNA reads TGCAGCGTCCAGACAGGGGGTACCGGGGAGCTGTTTTTT.

This chain joins TRBV20-1 and TRBJ2-7; TRBD2 matches 11 bases. Germline CDR1 is DFQATT and CDR2 is SNEGSKA (reference sequence). After removal of 1 base from V and 4 bases from J, the junction contained 9 bases not matched to a gene. This CDR3 spans 16 amino acids. The CDR3 region has the DNA TGCAGTGCTAGAGTATCTACTAGCGGGAGATTATACGAGCAGTACTTC. This encodes CSARVSTSGRLYEQYF.

This chain joins TRBV20-1 and TRBJ2-3; 11 positions match TRBD2. This CDR3 is 15 amino acids long. Trimming removed 5 bases from V and 0 bases from J; junction bases left unmatched: 4. Germline V gene lookup returns CDR1 DFQATT and CDR2 SNEGSKA (reference sequence). The CDR3 DNA reads as TGCAGTGCTCGACTAGCGGGACTGAGCACAGATACGCAGTATTTT. Amino acids: CSARLAGLSTDTQYF.